The next 17 T cell receptor beta chains were all read from a single sample in a study of blood T cell repertoires in COVID-19 (dated by TCRdb to 2018 to 2020). To prepare the library, the immunoSEQ multiplex PCR assay was applied. TCRdb holds this immuneACCESS table with in-frame rearrangements only. Some clones are missing; in checked studies, unresolved V genes explain under half, and the rest has no known cause. The sample table lists over 150,000 clones, roughly 94% of them with a count of one. The ten biggest clones cover 0.76% of the sample. Sequencing was carried out using peripheral blood. The receptors were sampled from a man aged 25-45 years with COVID-19, enrolled during active disease.

The genes are TRBV5-1 and TRBJ2-1; tentative D call: TRBD2 (6 bases). V was shortened by 3 bases and J by 6 bases, with 13 bases between the two germline ends. The V gene's germline CDR1 is SGHRS and CDR2 YFSETQ. This CDR3 has 14 residues. The CDR3 here is CASSYGTPLNEQFF. The CDR3 DNA reads TGCGCCAGCAGCTACGGGACTCCCCTCAATGAGCAGTTCTTC.

This clone was seen just once. The V and J genes are TRBV11-2 and TRBJ1-1; D may be TRBD1 (6 bases). Trimming took 1 base from V and 4 from J, leaving 10 bases between them. This CDR3 region has 14 residues. Germline values: CDR1 SGHAT, CDR2 FQNNGV. The CDR3 DNA is TGTGCCAGCAGCTTAGTGGTGGGGGCCACTGAAGCTTTCTTT. It encodes CASSLVVGATEAFF.

The chain uses TRBV7-9 and TRBJ2-2; 8 bases are shared with TRBD1. Germline loops: CDR1 SEHNR, CDR2 FQNEAQ (reference sequence). This CDR3 has 15 residues. The V and J ends lost 2 bases and 4 bases, in that order; junction bases with no gene match: 3. The CDR3: CASSLTGTGTGELFF. CDR3 DNA: TGTGCCAGCAGCTTAACCGGGACAGGCACCGGGGAGCTGTTTTTT. The entire variable domain, with the rest obtained from reference TRBV7-9 and TRBJ2-2, is as follows: DTGVSQNPRHKITKRGQNVTFRCDPISEHNRLYWYRQTLGQGPEFLTYFQNEAQLEKSRLLSDRFSAERPKGSFSTLEIQRTEQGDSAMYLCASSLTGTGTGELFFGEGSRLTVL.

The chain uses TRBV19 and TRBJ2-2; TRBD2 might be the D (6 bases). CDR1 and CDR2 from the germline V gene are LNHDA and SQIVND (reference sequence). Trimming left V 3 bases short and J 6 bases short, with 17 bases between. This CDR3 is built from 16 residues. This CDR3 reads CASSILAGREAGELFF. The DNA for the CDR3 is TGTGCCAGTAGTATTCTCGCGGGCAGGGAGGCCGGGGAGCTGTTTTTT.

V usage is TRBV5-6 and J usage is TRBJ1-1; D unclear. This CDR3 is 15 amino acids long. Germline lookup yields CDR1 SGHDT and CDR2 YYEEEE. V shed 0 bases and J shed 0 bases, with 9 bases lying between them. CDR3 amino acids: CASSLVSRMNTEAFF. CDR3 nucleotide sequence: TGTGCCAGCAGCTTGGTATCTAGGATGAACACTGAAGCTTTCTTT.

The rearrangement joins TRBV6-1 to TRBJ1-1, with D possibly matching TRBD1 (5 bases). V lost 2 bases, J lost 4 bases, and 8 bases lay in between. Germline assignment: CDR1 MNHNS and CDR2 SASEGT. The CDR3 extends over 13 amino acids. CDR3 sequence (DNA): TGTGCCAGCAGTGAAAGCAGGGCCACTGAAGCTTTCTTT. This gives the protein CASSESRATEAFF.

This chain joins TRBV2 and TRBJ1-2, with 10 bases identical to TRBD1. V was clipped by 9 bases and J by 5 bases; unmatched bases: 9. CDR3 length: 14 amino acids. Germline V gene sequence: CDR1 SNHLY, CDR2 FYNNEI. The CDR3 reads CASNRDRGNYGYTF. The CDR3, as DNA: TGTGCCAGTAACCGGGACAGGGGTAATTATGGCTACACCTTC.

The rearrangement joins TRBV30 to TRBJ2-5, with TRBD2 matching 11 bases. With V trimmed by 6 bases and J by 7 bases, 10 bases remained unmatched. Germline CDR1 GTSNPN, CDR2 SVGIG (reference sequence). The CDR3 is made up of 14 amino acids. CDR3 region: CACTVAGGLGTQYF. CDR3 nucleotides: TGTGCCTGTACCGTAGCGGGGGGGCTGGGGACCCAGTACTTC.

This sequence joins TRBV29-1 and TRBJ2-7; 10 positions agree with TRBD1. V lost 7 bases and J lost 7; bases outside the gene matches: 10. The CDR3 length is 13 residues. Germline V CDR1 and CDR2: SQVTM, ANQGSEA. The CDR3 spells CSATTGGNFEQYF. CDR3 sequence (DNA): TGCAGCGCTACGACAGGGGGCAATTTTGAGCAGTACTTC.

The chain uses TRBV29-1 and TRBJ1-1; no reliable D call. Germline CDR1 reads SQVTM; CDR2 reads ANQGSEA. The CDR3 extends over 13 amino acids. Trimming removed 2 bases at V and 0 bases at J, with 7 bases between. The CDR3 region has the DNA TGCAGCGTTGAACCCAGAATGAACACTGAAGCTTTCTTT. Translation gives CSVEPRMNTEAFF.

The V call is TRBV27, the J call TRBJ1-6, with a tentative D call TRBD1 (5 bases). The CDR3 length is 17 residues. Looked up from germline, CDR1 is MNHEY and CDR2 is SMNVEV (reference sequence). V was shortened by 4 bases and J by 10 bases, with 23 bases between the two germline ends. In nucleotides, the CDR3 is TGTGCCAGCAGTTCCCCGGAGGGTGGGTGGGGGACCTCACCCCTCCACTTT. Residues: CASSSPEGGWGTSPLHF.

The chain uses TRBV7-2 and TRBJ2-2, with TRBD1 as a possible D gene (5 bases). The germline V gene encodes CDR1 SGHTA and CDR2 FQGNSA. Trimming stripped 4 bases from V and 2 bases from J, with 20 bases between. The CDR3 spans 18 residues. The CDR3: CASSSLASGILNTGELFF. CDR3 DNA: TGTGCCAGCAGCTCGCTCGCCTCAGGGATCCTCAACACCGGGGAGCTGTTTTTT.

The V gene is TRBV6-6, the J gene TRBJ1-6; TRBD1 matches at 10 bases. J lost 4 bases, V lost 5 bases, and 8 bases had no gene match. CDR1 is MNHNY and CDR2 is SVGAGI in the germline V gene (reference sequence). This CDR3 is 17 amino acids long. The CDR3 loop reads CASSPRGTGVYNSPLHF. The CDR3 region has the DNA TGTGCCAGCAGTCCCCGCGGGACAGGGGTATATAATTCACCCCTCCACTTT.

J is TRBJ1-3 and V is TRBV5-1; D call uncertain. The CDR3 length is 14 residues. V was cut by 4 bases and J by 1 base, with 9 bases left in between. Germline assignment: CDR1 SGHRS and CDR2 YFSETQ. CDR3 DNA sequence: TGCGCCAGCAGCCACGGGAGGTCTGGAAACACCATATATTTT. Amino acid sequence: CASSHGRSGNTIYF.

This chain joins TRBV6-5 and TRBJ1-2; 8 bases agree with TRBD1. This CDR3 contains 14 residues. The J segment lost 0 bases and the V segment lost 8 bases, leaving 5 bases of the junction unmatched. From germline, CDR1 is MNHEY and CDR2 SVGAGI. The CDR3 DNA sequence: TGTGCCAGCGCAAGGACAGGGACTAACTATGGCTACACCTTC. Translation: CASARTGTNYGYTF.

This clone was recorded only once. The chain recombines TRBV30 with TRBJ2-7; 9 bases agree with TRBD1. CDR3 length: 19 amino acids. Germline V CDR1 and CDR2: GTSNPN, SVGIG (reference sequence). V was clipped by 1 base and J by 2 bases; unmatched bases: 18. CDR3 in DNA: TGTGCCTGGAGTGGGGTACCGGGACAGGGTTCCAAATCCACCTACGAGCAGTACTTC. It yields the protein CAWSGVPGQGSKSTYEQYF.

The genes are TRBV29-1 and TRBJ1-1, with TRBD1 matching 9 bases. The V gene end was trimmed by 3 bases and the J gene end by 5 bases; junction bases not matched to a gene: 10. CDR1 and CDR2 (germline): SQVTM, ANQGSEA. CDR3 length: 15 amino acids. Here the CDR3 DNA reads TGCAGCGTTGAGGGGAGCACAGGGGGCCGGACTGAAGCTTTCTTT. Translated, it gives CSVEGSTGGRTEAFF. The whole variable domain, remainder taken from reference TRBV29-1 and TRBJ1-1, is SAVISQKPSRDICQRGTSLTIQCQVDSQVTMMFWYRQQPGQSLTLIATANQGSEATYESGFVIDKFPISRPNLTFSTLTVSNMSPEDSSIYLCSVEGSTGGRTEAFFGQGTRLTVV.